This record concerns one T cell receptor (beta chain) sequence. What it binds is not known. These data belong to a study of monozygotic twins with inflammatory bowel disease. The quantity of total RNA per TCR library was around 3.5 ug. UMIs bearing a 6-nucleotide sample barcode were added through template switching. TCRdb re-called the 5' RACE reads; one entry per CDR3 protein, DNA not given. The sample shows roughly 170,000 distinct CDR3 sequences, and just under 7.5% sits with its ten largest clones. Regarding the study as a whole: By inverse Simpson index, TCRbeta diversity was lower in IBD patients than in healthy co-twins.

Whole blood, unsorted for T cells, was the source of total RNA. This receptor was obtained from a human donor with ulcerative colitis or Crohn's disease, or a healthy co-twin of an affected twin (not recorded which). Material: blood.

CDR3 region: CASSYSRSEGSLSYGYTF. This chain uses TRBV6-5 with TRBJ1-2. This CDR3 comprises 18 residues. Germline V gives CDR1 MNHEY, CDR2 SVGAGI.